Presented here are 21 T cell receptor beta chains from one specimen sequenced in a study of T cells in pancreatic ductal adenocarcinoma. Selected pancreatic ductal adenocarcinoma patients had undergone surgery without neoadjuvant therapy. Repertoires were generated with immunoSEQ multiplex PCR, while TCRdb's copy carries only in-frame clones and drops some. The sample lists just under 30,000 clones, over 85% occurring once. The sequenced sample consisted of PBMCs. All receptors come from a human donor with pancreatic ductal adenocarcinoma.

This sequence joins TRBV2 and TRBJ1-5, with TRBD1 as a possible D gene (5 bases). Trimming took off 10 bases at V and 4 bases at J, with 17 bases between the two ends. The germline CDR1 and CDR2 sequences are SNHLY and FYNNEI. The CDR3 contains 14 residues. CDR3 region: CATKLDGGNQPQHF. CDR3 nucleotides: TGTGCCACCAAATTAGACGGGGGAAATCAGCCCCAGCATTTT.

This clone came up once. This rearrangement joins TRBV7-2 to TRBJ1-3; a weak D match, TRBD1 (6 bases). Germline CDR1 and CDR2: SGHTA and FQGNSA. The CDR3 is made up of 14 amino acids. Trimming stripped 3 bases from V and 4 bases from J, with 10 bases between. Here the CDR3 reads CASSFGTGGNTIYF. CDR3 coding DNA: TGTGCCAGCAGCTTTGGCACAGGGGGAAACACCATATATTTT. Combining the CDR3 with reference TRBV7-2 and TRBJ1-3 gives the whole variable domain GAGVSQSPSNKVTEKGKDVELRCDPISGHTALYWYRQSLGQGLEFLIYFQGNSAPDKSGLPSDRFSAERTGGSVSTLTIQRTQQEDSAVYLCASSFGTGGNTIYFGEGSWLTVV.

J is TRBJ2-6 and V is TRBV27; D assignment may be TRBD1 or TRBD2 (6 bases each). The CDR3 contains 16 residues. With 6 bases removed from V and 0 bases from J, the gap between germline ends came to 12 bases. Germline V lookup: CDR1 MNHEY, CDR2 SMNVEV (reference sequence). DNA for the CDR3: TGTGCCAGCAGCGGGGGCGGAATCTCTGGGGCCAACGTCCTGACTTTC. It encodes CASSGGGISGANVLTF.

V is TRBV19 and J is TRBJ2-1, with 7 bases fitting TRBD2. This CDR3 contains 18 residues. The ends lost 5 bases at V and 1 base at J; junction bases unmatched: 14. Germline CDR1 and CDR2: LNHDA and SQIVND (reference sequence). The CDR3 DNA follows: TGTGCCAGTAGTTGGGCTTCCGGCGGGAGAGGATCCTACAATGAGCAGTTCTTC. Translating gives CASSWASGGRGSYNEQFF.

This clone was detected once. The CDR3 nucleotides read TGTGCCAGCAGCTTATACGGGGCCCAAAACACCGGGGAGCTGTTTTTT. Residues: CASSLYGAQNTGELFF. The rearrangement links TRBV7-9 to TRBJ2-2; D may correspond to TRBD1 or TRBD2 (5 bases each). The CDR3 is made up of 16 amino acids. In germline, CDR1 is SEHNR, CDR2 FQNEAQ (reference sequence). The V end was cut by 2 bases, the J end by 2 bases, with 12 bases between.

This CDR3 reads CASSFGPGTGGSEPQHF. The CDR3 nucleotides are TGCGCCAGCAGCTTTGGACCCGGGACAGGGGGCTCGGAGCCCCAGCATTTT. The chain uses TRBV5-1 and TRBJ1-5, with TRBD1 matching 12 bases. This CDR3 region has 17 residues. J gave up 8 bases and V 2 bases, and 11 bases lay outside the gene matches. Germline CDR1 is SGHRS and CDR2 is YFSETQ.

The chain couples TRBV7-2 to TRBJ1-4; 7 bases match TRBD1. The CDR3 is 14 residues long. CDR1 and CDR2 (germline): SGHTA, FQGNSA. V was clipped by 0 bases and J by 8 bases; unmatched bases: 3. DNA for the CDR3: TGTGCCAGCAGCTTAGCGACAGGGAGGGAAAAACTGTTTTTT. Its translation is CASSLATGREKLFF.

The genes are TRBV5-1 and TRBJ2-3; 8 bases map to TRBD2. With 2 bases clipped from V and 0 bases from J, the junction kept 5 bases outside the gene matches. Per germline, CDR1 SGHRS and CDR2 YFSETQ. The CDR3 runs 16 residues. CDR3 amino acids: CASSLPAGVSTDTQYF. The CDR3 DNA reads TGCGCCAGCAGCTTACCAGCGGGGGTTAGCACAGATACGCAGTATTTT. Using reference TRBV5-1 and TRBJ2-3 for the parts outside the CDR3, the full variable domain is KAGVTQTPRYLIKTRGQQVTLSCSPISGHRSVSWYQQTPGQGLQFLFEYFSETQRNKGNFPGRFSGRQFSNSRSEMNVSTLELGDSALYLCASSLPAGVSTDTQYFGPGTRLTVL.

In its sample, this clone is medium-sized. The rearrangement links TRBV4-2 to TRBJ2-1; possibly TRBD2 for D (6 bases). The length of the CDR3 is 17 residues. V lost 0 bases and J 7 bases, leaving 19 bases between the germline ends. Per germline, CDR1 LGHNA and CDR2 YNFKEQ. CDR3 DNA sequence: TGTGCCAGCAGCCAAGAAGGGTCGTCCAGCGGGCGTAATGAGCAGTTCTTC. It is translated as CASSQEGSSSGRNEQFF.

The chain carries TRBV4-2 and TRBJ2-7; TRBD2 matches 10 bases. Germline lookup yields CDR1 LGHNA and CDR2 YNFKEQ. The length of the CDR3 is 16 residues. V lost 4 bases and J lost 3; bases outside the gene matches: 9. The CDR3 loop is CASSPGLADTYYEQYF. DNA for the CDR3: TGTGCCAGCAGCCCCGGACTAGCGGATACCTACTACGAGCAGTACTTC.

V and J are TRBV18 and TRBJ1-5; D is ambiguous. Germline CDR1 reads KGHSH; CDR2 reads LQKENI. The V end lost 3 bases, the J end lost 2 bases, and 8 bases lay between the germline ends. The CDR3 contains 14 residues. The CDR3 DNA sequence: TGTGCCAGCTCACCGGGCGGGGGCAATCAGCCCCAGCATTTT. Amino acids: CASSPGGGNQPQHF.

V usage is TRBV5-4 and J usage is TRBJ1-4; 11 bases line up with TRBD1. The V gene's germline CDR1 is SGHNT and CDR2 YYREEE (reference sequence). V was pared by 3 bases and J by 6 bases, with 13 bases of the junction left unmatched. The length of the CDR3 is 18 residues. CDR3 sequence: CASSSGGWTGGRDEKLFF. CDR3 sequence (DNA): TGTGCCAGCAGCTCCGGGGGTTGGACAGGGGGCCGAGATGAAAAACTGTTTTTT.

The J gene is TRBJ2-1, the V gene TRBV7-3; tentatively, D is TRBD2 (6 bases). Germline V gives CDR1 SGHTA, CDR2 FQGTGA. The CDR3 covers 14 residues. V lost 5 bases to trimming and J lost 7 bases, with 15 bases between them. In DNA form, the CDR3 reads TGTGCCAGCAGCCACGGGTCCGGGAGTAATGAGCAGTTCTTC. This sequence encodes CASSHGSGSNEQFF.

The chain joins TRBV27 to TRBJ2-1; tentative D call: TRBD2 (6 bases). The CDR3 contains 16 residues. The V end lost 4 bases, the J end lost 4 bases, and 17 bases lay between the germline ends. Germline CDR1 and CDR2: MNHEY and SMNVEV (reference sequence). For the CDR3, the DNA is TGTGCCAGCAGTTCGGGGACTTCCCTGGGGTACAATGAGCAGTTCTTC. It translates to CASSSGTSLGYNEQFF.

This clone was seen only once. The rearrangement links TRBV6-6 to TRBJ2-7, with 7 bases identical to TRBD1. The trim removed 6 bases at V and 2 bases at J, leaving 7 bases unmatched. The CDR3 is made up of 14 amino acids. Germline V gene data show CDR1 as MNHNY and CDR2 as SVGAGI (reference sequence). CDR3 in amino acids: CASRPRQGPYEQYF. Here the CDR3 DNA reads TGTGCCAGCAGGCCTCGACAGGGACCCTACGAGCAGTACTTC.

The chain recombines TRBV28 with TRBJ1-1, with 12 bases aligning to TRBD1. Trimming at V came to 8 bases and at J to 11 bases, leaving 15 bases not matched to a gene. CDR1 and CDR2 (germline): MDHEN, SYDVKM. The CDR3 consists of 15 residues. In nucleotides, the CDR3 is TGTGCCAGCCTTTTAGGGACAGGGGGCGCGAGGAACGCTTTCTTT. Encoded protein: CASLLGTGGARNAFF.

The V and J genes are TRBV10-2 and TRBJ2-1; 8 bases agree with TRBD1. Per germline, CDR1 WSHSY and CDR2 SAAADI. Losses at the gene ends were 5 bases for V and 2 bases for J; bases not matched to a gene: 5. The CDR3 loop spans 15 amino acids. The CDR3 is CASSPRDRTYNEQFF. The CDR3, as DNA: TGCGCCAGCAGTCCTCGGGACAGGACCTACAATGAGCAGTTCTTC.

The chain links TRBV7-2 to TRBJ2-2, with 11 bases identical to TRBD1. With V trimmed by 10 bases and J by 5 bases, 6 bases remained unmatched. Germline loops: CDR1 SGHTA, CDR2 FQGNSA. The CDR3 has 14 residues. The CDR3, as DNA: TGTGCCACCCAGGACAGGGGGCGTACCGGGGAGCTGTTTTTT. It yields the protein CATQDRGRTGELFF.

V gene TRBV11-3 combines with J gene TRBJ2-1, with 12 bases aligning to TRBD2. This CDR3 contains 16 residues. V was clipped by 1 base and J by 9 bases; unmatched bases: 7. Germline V gene lookup returns CDR1 SGHNT and CDR2 YENEEA. The CDR3 region has the DNA TGTGCCAGCAGCTTAGGGGCTAGCGGGAGGGCCAGTGAGCAGTTCTTC. It translates to CASSLGASGRASEQFF.

Only a few counts were recorded for this clone. V usage is TRBV11-2 and J usage is TRBJ1-2; D possibly corresponds to TRBD1 (6 bases). V lost 1 base, J lost 6 bases, and 12 bases lay in between. Germline-derived CDR1 and CDR2 are SGHAT and FQNNGV. This CDR3 spans 14 amino acids. CDR3 nucleotides: TGTGCCAGCAGCTTAGGCCCGGGGGCGGATGGCTACACCTTC. Residues: CASSLGPGADGYTF.

The chain recombines TRBV11-3 with TRBJ2-1; 8 bases are a match to TRBD1. The CDR3 has 16 amino acids. The ends lost 1 base at V and 4 bases at J; junction bases unmatched: 6. CDR1 SGHNT and CDR2 YENEEA come from the germline V gene. In nucleotides, the CDR3 is TGTGCCAGCAGCTTAGGATGGGACAGGCGTTACAATGAGCAGTTCTTC. Translating gives CASSLGWDRRYNEQFF.